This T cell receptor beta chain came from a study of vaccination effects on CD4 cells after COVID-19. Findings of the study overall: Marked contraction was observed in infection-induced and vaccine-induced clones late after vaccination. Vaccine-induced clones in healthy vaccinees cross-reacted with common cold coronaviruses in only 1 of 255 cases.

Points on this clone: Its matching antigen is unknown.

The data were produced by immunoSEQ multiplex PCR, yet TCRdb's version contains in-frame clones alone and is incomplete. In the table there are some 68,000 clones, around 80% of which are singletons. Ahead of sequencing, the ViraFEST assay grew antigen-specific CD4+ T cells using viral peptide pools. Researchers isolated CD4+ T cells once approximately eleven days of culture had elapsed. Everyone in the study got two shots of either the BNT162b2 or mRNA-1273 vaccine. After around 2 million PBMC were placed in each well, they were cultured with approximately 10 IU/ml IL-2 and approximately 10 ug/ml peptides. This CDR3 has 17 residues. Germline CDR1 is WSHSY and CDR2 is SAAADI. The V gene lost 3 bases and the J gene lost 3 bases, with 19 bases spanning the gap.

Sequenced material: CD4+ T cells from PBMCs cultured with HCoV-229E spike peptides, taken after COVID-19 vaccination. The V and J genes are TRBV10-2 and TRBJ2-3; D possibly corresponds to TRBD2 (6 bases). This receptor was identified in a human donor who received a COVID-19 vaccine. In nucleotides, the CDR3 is TGCGCCAGCAGTGATTTAGGGGACTCGCGTCAAACAGATACGCAGTATTTT. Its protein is CASSDLGDSRQTDTQYF.